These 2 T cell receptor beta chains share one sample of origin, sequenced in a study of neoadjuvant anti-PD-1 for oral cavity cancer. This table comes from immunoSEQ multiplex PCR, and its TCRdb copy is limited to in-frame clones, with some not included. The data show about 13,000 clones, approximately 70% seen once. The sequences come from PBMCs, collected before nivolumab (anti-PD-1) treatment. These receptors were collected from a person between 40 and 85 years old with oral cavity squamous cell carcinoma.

The CDR3 spells CASSQGSGGWGYTF. CDR3 in DNA: TGTGCCAGCAGCCAAGGATCTGGAGGTTGGGGCTACACCTTC. The gene calls are TRBV14 and TRBJ1-2; D is uncertain. The germline V and J ends were trimmed by 1 base and 8 bases, with 14 bases remaining between them. This CDR3 is 14 amino acids long. Germline lookup yields CDR1 SGHDN and CDR2 FVKESK.

The CDR3: CASSRGTDTQYF. The CDR3, as DNA: TGTGCCAGCTCGAGGGGCACAGATACGCAGTATTTT. This rearrangement joins TRBV9 to TRBJ2-3; tentative D call: TRBD2 (5 bases). There are 12 residues in the CDR3. From germline, CDR1 is SGDLS and CDR2 YYNGEE. Trimming shortened V by 7 bases and J by 1 base, and 7 bases separated the two germline ends.